These 27 T cell receptor beta chains share one sample of origin, sequenced in a study of T cell clonality in common variable immunodeficiency. The method was immunoSEQ multiplex PCR; TCRdb's version includes in-frame clones alone and lacks a portion of them. The sample yields over 30,000 clones, without any singletons. Their cognate antigens are unknown. Findings and caveats of the study: Common variable immunodeficiency TCR beta sequences reportedly had fewer deletions and N-nucleotide insertions.

Material for sequencing was peripheral blood mononuclear cells. The receptors were gathered from a human donor with common variable immunodeficiency.

This clone has a count of ten or more. The missing CDR3 end, 3 residues past where the read stops, is filled in from the germline J gene. The chain joins TRBV7-2 to TRBJ2-7; no clear D. The germline V gene encodes CDR1 SGHTA and CDR2 FQGNSA. The CDR3 is 14 residues long. V lost 1 base and J 0 bases, leaving 7 bases between the germline ends. CDR3 DNA, as far as it was read: TGTGCCAGCAGCTTAGACAGTAACTCCTACGAG. Protein sequence: CASSLDSNSYE. The entire CDR3 reads CASSLDSNSYEQYF.

This clone was observed many times. A read error may produce the germline difference seen at one junction end. Coverage ceases 3 residues before the CDR3 finishes, and the germline J gene fills in the end. The gene calls are TRBV4-2 and TRBJ2-7; 10 bases agree with TRBD2. The V gene's germline CDR1 is LGHNA and CDR2 YNFKEQ. The CDR3 is made up of 14 amino acids. The CDR3 DNA, read in part, is TGCGCCAGCAGCTACGCTAGCGGGAGCTACGAG. This codes for CASSYASGSYE. In full, the CDR3 reads CASSYASGSYEQYF.

This clone was observed a handful of times. CDR3 region: CASSLDPGYEQYF. CDR3 bases read: TGTGCCAGCAGCTTAGACCCAGGCTACGAG. V and J are TRBV11-2 and TRBJ2-7; D call uncertain. The CDR3 end is not reached by the read, which stops 3 residues before it; the germline J gene fills it in. The CDR3 covers 13 residues. Germline lookup yields CDR1 SGHAT and CDR2 FQNNGV. V lost 0 bases and J lost 3, with 6 bases in between.

This clone turned up a few times. The CDR3 end lies 3 residues beyond the end of the read and is filled in from the germline J gene. The genes are TRBV11-3 and TRBJ1-5, with D unclear. Germline V gene lookup returns CDR1 SGHNT and CDR2 YENEEA. This CDR3 contains 12 residues. Between the trimmed V and J ends, which lost 5 bases and 3 bases, there was a span of 5 bases. The part of the CDR3 DNA that was read is TGTGCCAGCAGCCTCTACAATCAGCCC. Amino acid sequence: CASSLYNQP. The whole CDR3 is CASSLYNQPQHF.

This clone was counted only a few times. The CDR3 is cut off 3 residues early in the read; its end comes from the germline J gene. The genes are TRBV5-6 and TRBJ2-1; 8 bases map to TRBD1. CDR3 length: 12 residues. V was pared by 5 bases and J by 7 bases, with 2 bases of the junction left unmatched. Germline values: CDR1 SGHDT, CDR2 YYEEEE. CDR3 protein: CASSWTGNEQFF. The sequenced part of the CDR3 DNA is TGTGCCAGCAGTTGGACAGGGAATGAG. Based on the CDR3 plus reference TRBV5-6 and TRBJ2-1, the full variable domain is DAGVTQSPTHLIKTRGQQVTLRCSPKSGHDTVSWYQQALGQGPQFIFQYYEEEERQRGNFPDRFSGHQFPNYSSELNVNALLLGDSALYLCASSWTGNEQFFGPGTRLTVL.

This clone was seen repeatedly, ten times or more. The read stops 3 residues short of the end of the CDR3; the missing end is completed from the germline J gene. The chain links TRBV2 to TRBJ2-5; D is tentatively TRBD1 or TRBD2 (6 bases each). V was clipped by 4 bases and J by 4 bases, with 10 bases between them. The CDR3 is made up of 13 amino acids. From germline, CDR1 is SNHLY and CDR2 FYNNEI. The CDR3 DNA, read in part, is TGTGCCAGCAGTGGGAGGGGGAGAGAGACC. It codes for CASSGRGRET. The full CDR3 sequence reads CASSGRGRETQYF.

This clone showed up many times. The read ends 3 residues early relative to the CDR3; the germline J gene fills the gap. The V call is TRBV19, the J call TRBJ2-1, with TRBD2 matching 8 bases. In germline, CDR1 is LNHDA, CDR2 SQIVND (reference sequence). The CDR3 contains 21 residues. With 5 bases clipped from V and 6 bases from J, the junction kept 27 bases outside the gene matches. CDR3 bases read: TGTGCCAGTAGTCACAACCCAGGGACTCTGGGACTAGGAGGTTGGGGCAATGAG. Its protein is CASSHNPGTLGLGGWGNE. The CDR3 reads in full as CASSHNPGTLGLGGWGNEQFF.

This clone showed up many times. The read finishes 3 residues shy of the CDR3 end, and the germline J gene is used to complete it. The chain couples TRBV24-1 to TRBJ1-2; D ambiguous. The germline gives CDR1 KGHDR, CDR2 SFDVKD. CDR3 length: 12 amino acids. This CDR3 reads CATSEPTGGYTF. CDR3 bases read: TGTGCCACCAGTGAGCCGACGGGGGGC.

Note on this clone: The read falls 3 residues short of the CDR3 end, and the missing part is taken from the germline J gene. The same CDR3 arises from other DNA sequences in this sample as well. This chain connects TRBV7-6 to TRBJ1-4, with 9 bases lining up with TRBD1. The V gene end was trimmed by 3 bases and the J gene end by 7 bases; junction bases not matched to a gene: 0. Germline-derived CDR1 and CDR2 are SGHVS and FNYEAQ. The CDR3 totals 13 residues. The sequenced CDR3 bases are TGTGCCAGCAGCTTGACAGGGGGTGAAAAA. Its protein is CASSLTGGEK. In full, the CDR3 reads CASSLTGGEKLFF.

This clone was counted ten times or more. Read data end 3 residues before the CDR3 end; the end is taken from the germline J gene. The rearrangement joins TRBV3-1 (or the pseudogene TRBV3-2) to TRBJ1-2; TRBD1 matches at 8 bases. Looked up from germline, CDR1 is LGHDT and CDR2 is YNNKEL (reference sequence). V shed 4 bases, J shed 0 bases, and the junction held 1 base outside the gene matches. The CDR3 totals 14 residues. Here the CDR3 reads CASSRDRSNYGYTF. The covered CDR3 bases are TGTGCCAGCAGCCGGGACAGGTCTAACTATGGC.

This clone was observed a handful of times. The CDR3 is CASREGGRDTEAFF. CDR3 DNA, as far as it was read: TGTGCCAGCAGAGAGGGGGGGCGGGACACTGAA. The chain carries TRBV6-2 or TRBV6-3 and TRBJ1-1, with TRBD1 as a possible D gene (6 bases). The CDR3 extends 3 residues past the end of the read, so its final part is completed from the germline J gene. In germline, CDR1 is MNHEY, CDR2 SVGEGT. The V and J ends lost 6 bases and 3 bases respectively, with 14 bases between them. The CDR3 spans 14 residues.

This clone was picked up many times. The read terminates 3 residues before the CDR3 end, so the remaining end is supplied by the germline J gene. This chain joins TRBV11-3 and TRBJ1-5; weak D call: TRBD1 (6 bases). The CDR3 spans 14 residues. Deletions cut 2 bases from V and 3 bases from J, with 8 bases between. Germline V lookup: CDR1 SGHNT, CDR2 YENEEA. The CDR3 here is CASSLSGDNQPQHF. Partial CDR3 DNA: TGTGCCAGCAGCTTATCAGGGGACAATCAGCCC.

This clone was recorded at least ten times. The read gets to within 3 residues of the CDR3 end, and the germline J gene fills in the rest. This chain joins TRBV20-1 and TRBJ2-7, with 7 positions matching TRBD1. Per the germline V gene, CDR1 is DFQATT and CDR2 is SNEGSKA (reference sequence). The V and J ends lost 5 bases and 2 bases, in that order; junction bases with no gene match: 6. The CDR3 sequence is 13 residues long. Partial CDR3 DNA: TGCAGTGCTTTGACAGGGTATCCCTACGAG. Translation gives CSALTGYPYE. The complete CDR3 reads CSALTGYPYEQYF.

The part of the CDR3 DNA that was read is TGTGCCAGCAGCTTATCGGCGGCCCCTGGGACTGAA. Protein sequence: CASSLSAAPGTE. The whole CDR3 protein is CASSLSAAPGTEAFF. V gene TRBV5-5 combines with J gene TRBJ1-1; no reliable D call. The CDR3 is cut off 3 residues early in the read; its end comes from the germline J gene. V lost 2 bases and J lost 5, with 16 bases in between. CDR3 size: 15 residues. Germline V gene data show CDR1 as SGHKS and CDR2 as YYEKEE (reference sequence).

This clone was detected a few times. Coverage ceases 3 residues before the CDR3 finishes, and the germline J gene fills in the end. This chain connects TRBV7-8 to TRBJ1-5; D is unresolved. Germline CDR1 SGHVS, CDR2 FQNEAQ. The CDR3 covers 14 residues. V was cut by 5 bases and J by 1 base, with 9 bases left in between. The CDR3 DNA, read in part, is TGTGCCAGCAGCCAAGGTCCAAGCAATCAGCCC. It translates to CASSQGPSNQP. The complete CDR3 reads CASSQGPSNQPQHF. The full variable domain, completed using reference TRBV7-8 and TRBJ1-5, is GAGVSQSPRYKVAKRGQDVALRCDPISGHVSLFWYQQALGQGPEFLTYFQNEAQLDKSGLPSDRFFAERPEGSVSTLKIQRTQQEDSAVYLCASSQGPSNQPQHFGDGTRLSIL.

This clone has at least ten counts. The CDR3 is CASSDRFFGEGSPLHF. The covered CDR3 bases are TGTGCCAGCAGCGACAGGTTCTTCGGGGAAGGGTCACCC. This chain joins TRBV27 and TRBJ1-6; a weak D match, TRBD1 (6 bases). The read comes to an end 3 residues before the CDR3 does, leaving the germline J gene to fill in the end. Germline assignment: CDR1 MNHEY and CDR2 SMNVEV (reference sequence). CDR3 size: 16 residues. V lost 6 bases, J lost 10 bases, and 22 bases lay in between.

There are many counts of this clone. The read is 3 residues too short to cover the CDR3 end, so that end is filled in from the germline J gene. This chain uses TRBV9 with TRBJ1-1, with D possibly TRBD1 on 5 matching bases. The length of the CDR3 is 18 residues. Germline CDR1 SGDLS, CDR2 YYNGEE. Trimming stripped 3 bases from V and 0 bases from J, with 21 bases between. CDR3 sequence: CASSDSRGGRNLNTEAFF. The CDR3 bases that were read are TGTGCCAGCAGCGACTCACGGGGGGGGAGAAACTTGAACACTGAA.

Many counts were recorded for this clone. The read terminates 3 residues ahead of where the CDR3 ends, so the germline J gene completes it. This sequence joins TRBV5-5 and TRBJ2-3, with no clear D. The CDR3 is made up of 12 amino acids. The V end was cut by 4 bases, the J end by 3 bases, with 6 bases between. Germline CDR1 reads SGHKS; CDR2 reads YYEKEE (reference sequence). Incomplete CDR3 DNA: TGTGCCAGCAGCATTCGGACAGATACG. This codes for CASSIRTDT. The whole CDR3 protein reads CASSIRTDTQYF.

Partial CDR3 DNA: TGTGCCAGCCGAGACCGCGGCAATGAG. Translating gives CASRDRGNE. The entire CDR3 is CASRDRGNEQFF. The gene calls are TRBV7-6 and TRBJ2-1; D not certain. The read falls 3 residues short of the CDR3 end, and the missing part is taken from the germline J gene. The germline V gene encodes CDR1 SGHVS and CDR2 FNYEAQ. Trimming shortened V by 8 bases and J by 6 bases, and 11 bases separated the two germline ends. CDR3 length: 12 residues.

In this sample, this clone turned up many times. The DNA ends 3 residues before the CDR3 does, and the rest of the CDR3 is filled in from the germline J gene. The chain combines TRBV7-6 with TRBJ1-1, with 8 bases fitting TRBD1. The J segment lost 1 base and the V segment lost 1 base, leaving 2 bases of the junction unmatched. Per the germline V gene, CDR1 is SGHVS and CDR2 is FNYEAQ. The CDR3 length is 15 residues. Partial CDR3 DNA: TGTGCCAGCAGCTTAGGACAGGGGCCGAACACTGAA. It is translated as CASSLGQGPNTE. In full, the CDR3 reads CASSLGQGPNTEAFF. Combining the CDR3 with reference TRBV7-6 and TRBJ1-1 gives the whole variable domain GAGVSQSPRYKVTKRGQDVALRCDPISGHVSLYWYRQALGQGPEFLTYFNYEAQQDKSGLPNDRFSAERPEGSISTLTIQRTEQRDSAMYRCASSLGQGPNTEAFFGQGTRLTVV.

This clone was detected a few times. The read terminates 3 residues ahead of where the CDR3 ends, so the germline J gene completes it. The V gene is TRBV7-9, the J gene TRBJ2-1; D unresolved. The CDR3 consists of 14 residues. With 1 base removed from V and 8 bases from J, the gap between germline ends came to 12 bases. From germline, CDR1 is SEHNR and CDR2 FQNEAQ (reference sequence). CDR3 DNA, as far as it was read: TGTGCCAGCAGCTTAGACTTATCCGAGCATGAG. Translation: CASSLDLSEHE. The whole CDR3 protein reads CASSLDLSEHEQFF.

A note on this clone: The CDR3 end falls 3 residues outside the read, so it is completed with the germline J gene. The chain links TRBV6-2 or TRBV6-3 to TRBJ2-7; 12 bases match TRBD2. Losses at the gene ends were 5 bases for V and 5 bases for J; bases not matched to a gene: 10. The germline CDR1 and CDR2 sequences are MNHEY and SVGEGT. The CDR3 runs to 16 residues. Partial CDR3 DNA: TGTGCCAGCAGTAATCCGTGGACTAGCGGGACTGACGAG. This encodes CASSNPWTSGTDE. The full CDR3 protein reads CASSNPWTSGTDEQYF.

This clone was seen repeatedly, ten times or more. The read comes to an end 3 residues before the CDR3 does, leaving the germline J gene to fill in the end. This chain links TRBV30 with TRBJ2-7, with TRBD1 matching 7 bases. This CDR3 is built from 11 residues. Trimming removed 4 bases from V and 3 bases from J; junction bases left unmatched: 0. Per the germline V gene, CDR1 is GTSNPN and CDR2 is SVGIG (reference sequence). The CDR3 bases that were read are TGTGCCTGGACAGGGGGCTACGAG. Protein product: CAWTGGYE. The CDR3 in full is CAWTGGYEQYF.

This clone has only a few counts. The read halts 3 residues ahead of the CDR3 end, with the missing end drawn from the germline J gene. The V call is TRBV7-8, the J call TRBJ2-5; D uncertain. Trimming removed 5 bases at V and 5 bases at J, with 6 bases between. This CDR3 comprises 11 residues. In germline, CDR1 is SGHVS, CDR2 FQNEAQ. CDR3 residues: CASSPRETQYF. The sequenced CDR3 bases are TGTGCCAGCAGCCCAAGGGAGACC.

At least ten counts were recorded for this clone. The CDR3 end lies 3 residues beyond the end of the read and is filled in from the germline J gene. The chain joins TRBV5-1 to TRBJ2-3; 8 bases are a match to TRBD2. Per the germline V gene, CDR1 is SGHRS and CDR2 is YFSETQ. With 4 bases clipped from V and 0 bases from J, the junction kept 4 bases outside the gene matches. The CDR3 runs to 15 residues. Incomplete CDR3 DNA: TGCGCCAGCAGCAGACTAGCGACTAGCACAGATACG. This encodes CASSRLATSTDT. The full CDR3 sequence reads CASSRLATSTDTQYF.

Notes on this clone: The read falls 3 residues short of the CDR3 end, and the missing part is taken from the germline J gene. V usage is TRBV7-2 and J usage is TRBJ2-3; no clear D. This CDR3 is built from 13 residues. The V and J ends lost 3 bases and 5 bases respectively, with 9 bases between them. Germline V lookup: CDR1 SGHTA, CDR2 FQGNSA. The part of the CDR3 DNA that was read is TGTGCCAGCAGCTTCGGTAGTGAAGATACG. Translation gives CASSFGSEDT. The complete CDR3 reads CASSFGSEDTQYF.

This clone was recorded many times. Read data end 3 residues before the CDR3 end; the end is taken from the germline J gene. The chain links TRBV29-1 to TRBJ1-1; TRBD1 matches at 9 bases. This CDR3 comprises 13 residues. The V segment lost 3 bases and the J segment 4 bases; nucleotides outside the gene matches: 3. The germline V gene has CDR1 SQVTM and CDR2 ANQGSEA. Here the CDR3 reads CSVETGGPTEAFF. CDR3 DNA (partial): TGCAGCGTTGAGACAGGGGGACCCACTGAA.